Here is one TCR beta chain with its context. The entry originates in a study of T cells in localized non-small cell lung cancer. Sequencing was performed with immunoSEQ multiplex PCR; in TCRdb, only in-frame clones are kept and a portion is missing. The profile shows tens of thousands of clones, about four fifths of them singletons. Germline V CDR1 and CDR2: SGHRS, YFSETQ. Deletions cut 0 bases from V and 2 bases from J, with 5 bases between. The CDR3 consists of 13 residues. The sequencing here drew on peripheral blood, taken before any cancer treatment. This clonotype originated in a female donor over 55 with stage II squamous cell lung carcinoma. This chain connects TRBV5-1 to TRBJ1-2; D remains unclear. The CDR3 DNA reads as TGCGCCAGCAGCTTGGGTGAAAACTATGGCTACACCTTC. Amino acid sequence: CASSLGENYGYTF. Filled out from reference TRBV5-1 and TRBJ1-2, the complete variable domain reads KAGVTQTPRYLIKTRGQQVTLSCSPISGHRSVSWYQQTPGQGLQFLFEYFSETQRNKGNFPGRFSGRQFSNSRSEMNVSTLELGDSALYLCASSLGENYGYTFGSGTRLTVV.